This T cell receptor (beta chain) was captured in a study of T cell repertoires in cytomegalovirus infection. Study-level results: HLA-C-restricted CMV clonotypes gave the most frequent clonotype in two of eight donors.

TCRdb used MiXCR to reprocess the reads, holding one entry per CDR3 protein. The repertoire holds around 450,000 distinct CDR3 sequences, approximately 31% seen once, with roughly 15% in the top ten. Note on this clonotype: Its target is unknown.

V shed 9 bases and J shed 1 base, with 12 bases lying between them. The CDR3 runs to 13 residues. The germline V gene has CDR1 SNHLY and CDR2 FYNNEI. The sequenced sample consisted of PBMCs. The chain uses TRBV2 and TRBJ1-1; possibly TRBD1 for D (5 bases). The receptor was isolated from a human donor in good health (CMV status not recorded). Some clones in this sample may be carry-over from other donors' samples. CDR3 sequence: CASSTVQNTEAFF. DNA for the CDR3: TGTGCCAGTTCGACAGTACAGAACACTGAAGCTTTCTTT.